This T cell receptor beta chain was retrieved from a study of T cells in Graves' hyperthyroidism and ophthalmopathy. Study-wide results and limits: Most expanded thyroid clonotypes above 0.001 recurred in blood.

From germline, CDR1 is MDHEN and CDR2 SYDVKM. This CDR3 is built from 13 residues. V dropped 6 bases and J dropped 0 bases, with 8 bases sitting between them. At least ten counts were recorded for this clonotype. Antigen: not known. TCR beta CDR3 regions were amplified from RNA. HTBI primers were used for first-round RT-PCR of the TCR CDR3. TCRdb reprocessed the multiplex PCR reads with MiXCR, giving one entry per CDR3 protein. The sample lists 250,000 to 400,000 distinct CDR3 sequences, roughly an eighth occurring once. Under 3 months was the duration of disease in ophthalmopathy patients, who also had a Clinical Activity Score of at least 3 and a NOSPECS grade of at least 4. Any patient presenting with uncontrolled infection, other autoimmune disease, pregnancy or lactation was left out.

The chain recombines TRBV28 with TRBJ1-1; D is possibly TRBD1 (5 bases). The receptor was derived from a woman in her forties with Graves' ophthalmopathy. Sequencing used blood. For the CDR3, the DNA is TGTGCCAGCAGAAGACAGTTGAACACTGAAGCTTTCTTT. It specifies CASRRQLNTEAFF.